Listed below are T cell receptor beta chains from one sample, sequenced in a study of memory CD4+ T cells and cytomegalovirus serostatus. Clones were read by immunoSEQ multiplex PCR, and TCRdb kept only the in-frame ones, dropping some. The sample includes approximately 53,000 clones, 82% of them seen just once. Source material: memory CD4+ T cells from blood. Receptor source: an adult in good health and CMV-seronegative. The CDR3 runs from the conserved cysteine through the conserved F or W. A D gene is named only where the DNA matches it firmly. Expanded clones are given a class, and other clones once, few, many or no size at all.

d_gene,v_gene,j_gene,abundance,CDR3aa,CDR3nt
TRBD2,TRBV19,TRBJ2-1,NA,CASSDSGGAYNEQFF,TGTGCCAGTAGTGATAGCGGGGGAGCTTACAATGAGCAGTTCTTC
NA,TRBV6-1,TRBJ1-6,NA,CASGRQAGHNSPLHF,TGTGCCAGCGGAAGACAGGCGGGGCATAATTCACCCCTCCACTTT
TRBD1,TRBV7-2,TRBJ2-1,NA,CASSSGQGVDEQFF,TGTGCCAGCAGCTCCGGACAGGGTGTAGATGAGCAGTTCTTC
NA,TRBV6-7,TRBJ2-7,NA,CASSYPEVVLPGTYEQYF,TGTGCCAGCAGTTACCCAGAGGTTGTTCTCCCAGGCACCTACGAGCAGTACTTC
NA,TRBV6-5,TRBJ2-1,NA,CASSGTVGNEQFF,TGTGCCAGCAGTGGGACTGTGGGCAATGAGCAGTTCTTC
TRBD1,TRBV6-5,TRBJ2-2,few,CASSGPRQGLGELFF,TGTGCCAGCAGTGGTCCAAGACAGGGGCTCGGGGAGCTGTTTTTT
NA,TRBV19,TRBJ1-2,once,CASRGLRNYGYTF,TGTGCCAGTAGGGGGCTACGAAACTATGGCTACACCTTC
NA,TRBV18,TRBJ2-7,NA,CASSPDYEQYF,TGTGCCAGCTCACCAGACTACGAGCAGTACTTC
TRBD1,TRBV5-4,TRBJ1-6,NA,CASSPGTGGSPLHF,TGTGCCAGCAGCCCGGGGACAGGGGGTTCACCCCTCCACTTT
NA,TRBV7-8,TRBJ2-5,NA,CASRGGGRETQYF,TGTGCCAGCAGAGGGGGCGGGAGAGAGACCCAGTACTTC
TRBD2,TRBV7-8,TRBJ2-3,NA,CASSLPLAGGLTDTQYF,TGTGCCAGCAGCTTACCCCTAGCGGGGGGCCTCACAGATACGCAGTATTTT
NA,TRBV6-4,TRBJ1-1,NA,CASSDPAGLGNYTEAFF,TGTGCCAGCAGTGATCCTGCAGGGTTAGGGAACTACACTGAAGCTTTCTTT
TRBD1,TRBV29-1,TRBJ2-2,NA,CSTIQGASGELFF,TGCAGCACGATTCAGGGGGCCTCCGGGGAGCTGTTTTTT
NA,TRBV30,TRBJ2-1,NA,CAWMNTRQGPDNEQFF,TGTGCCTGGATGAATACCCGCCAGGGGCCTGACAATGAGCAGTTCTTC
TRBD2,TRBV19,TRBJ2-7,NA,CASALGSGGIYEQYF,TGTGCCAGTGCTTTAGGTAGCGGGGGGATCTACGAGCAGTACTTC
TRBD1,TRBV28,TRBJ1-2,NA,CASSLVTGTGGFDYTF,TGTGCCAGCAGTTTAGTGACCGGGACAGGGGGCTTTGACTACACCTTC
NA,TRBV9,TRBJ1-6,NA,CASSESGREDSPLHF,TGTGCCAGCAGCGAATCGGGCAGGGAGGATTCACCCCTCCACTTT
TRBD2,TRBV4-3,TRBJ2-1,NA,CASSQGFLAGGPYNEQFF,TGCGCCAGCAGCCAAGGATTCCTAGCGGGGGGGCCCTACAATGAGCAGTTCTTC